This T cell receptor (beta chain) was sequenced for a study of control samples from healthy donors and cancer patients. The table came from immunoSEQ multiplex PCR; TCRdb's copy has only in-frame clones and leaves some out. Of about 140,000 clones listed, 80% to 95% were seen once; the top ten hold 11%. The sample consisted of blood. The clonotype originates from a man aged 30 to 45 in good health.

The CDR3 loop is CSVEEVLFSGSTDTQYF. CDR3 in DNA: TGCAGCGTTGAAGAGGTGTTATTTTCGGGTAGCACAGATACGCAGTATTTT. The chain carries TRBV29-1 and TRBJ2-3; D is undetermined. V lost 0 bases and J 0 bases, leaving 16 bases between the germline ends. The CDR3 loop spans 17 amino acids. The germline gives CDR1 SQVTM, CDR2 ANQGSEA.